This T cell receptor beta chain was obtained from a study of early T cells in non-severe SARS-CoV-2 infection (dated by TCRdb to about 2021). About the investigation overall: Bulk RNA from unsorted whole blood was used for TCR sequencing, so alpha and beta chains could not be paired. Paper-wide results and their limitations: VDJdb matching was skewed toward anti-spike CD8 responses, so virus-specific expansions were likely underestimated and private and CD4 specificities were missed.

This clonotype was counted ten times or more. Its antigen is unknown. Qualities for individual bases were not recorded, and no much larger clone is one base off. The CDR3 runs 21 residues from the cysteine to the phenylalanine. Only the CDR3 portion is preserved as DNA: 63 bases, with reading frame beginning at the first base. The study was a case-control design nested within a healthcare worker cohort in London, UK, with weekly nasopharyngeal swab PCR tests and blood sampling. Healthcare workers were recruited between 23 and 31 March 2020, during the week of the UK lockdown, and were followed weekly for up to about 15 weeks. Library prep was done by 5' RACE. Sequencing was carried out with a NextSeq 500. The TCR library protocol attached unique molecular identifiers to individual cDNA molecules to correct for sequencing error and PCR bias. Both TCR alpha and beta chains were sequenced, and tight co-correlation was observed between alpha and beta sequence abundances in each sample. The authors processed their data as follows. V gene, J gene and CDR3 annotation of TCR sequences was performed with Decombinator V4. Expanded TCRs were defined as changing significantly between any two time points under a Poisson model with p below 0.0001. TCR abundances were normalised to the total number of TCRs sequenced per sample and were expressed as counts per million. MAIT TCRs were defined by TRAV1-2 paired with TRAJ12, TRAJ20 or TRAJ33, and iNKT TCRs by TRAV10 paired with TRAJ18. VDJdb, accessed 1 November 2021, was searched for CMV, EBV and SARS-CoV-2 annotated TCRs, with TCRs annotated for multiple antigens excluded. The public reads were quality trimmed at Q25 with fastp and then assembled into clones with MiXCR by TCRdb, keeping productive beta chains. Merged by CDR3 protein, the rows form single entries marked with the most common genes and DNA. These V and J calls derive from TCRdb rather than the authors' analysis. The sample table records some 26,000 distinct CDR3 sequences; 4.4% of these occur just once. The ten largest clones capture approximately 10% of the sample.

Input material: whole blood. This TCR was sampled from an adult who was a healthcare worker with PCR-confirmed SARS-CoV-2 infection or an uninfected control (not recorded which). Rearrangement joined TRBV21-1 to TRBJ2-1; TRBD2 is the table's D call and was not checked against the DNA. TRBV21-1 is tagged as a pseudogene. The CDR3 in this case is CASSKGPRLGSQVPKNNEQFF. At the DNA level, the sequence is TGTGCCAGCAGCAAAGGGCCGCGGCTAGGCTCACAAGTCCCCAAAAACAATGAGCAGTTCTTC.